The rows below give T cell receptor beta chains drawn from one sample of a study of regulatory T cells in long-lasting Graves disease. TCRdb re-called the multiplex PCR reads through MiXCR, storing one row per CDR3 protein. The sample shows approximately 380,000 distinct CDR3 sequences, under 25% of them seen only once. Here the sequenced sample was peripheral blood mononuclear cells (PBMCs), taken when the disease was refractory, from a patient treated with antithyroid drugs. These receptors came from a female donor with Graves disease. Each CDR3 is given with its conserved first and last residue. The order of the fields is CDR3 protein, CDR3 DNA, D gene, clone size, J gene, V gene. A D gene is named only where the DNA matches it firmly. Rows may omit the clone size; those that give it use once, few, many or a size class.

CDR3: CASSLLLVYGVSTGELFF
DNA: TGTGCCAGCAGTTTACTCTTGGTGTATGGGGTGAGCACCGGGGAGCTGTTTTTT
D: NA
size: many
J: TRBJ2-2
V: TRBV12-3/TRBV12-4

CDR3: CASSRDSLGYNSPLHF
DNA: TGTGCCAGCAGCCGGGACAGTCTGGGGTATAATTCACCCCTCCACTTT
D: TRBD1
size: NA
J: TRBJ1-6
V: TRBV6-1

CDR3: CASSQPGQGVYGYTF
DNA: TGTGCCAGCAGCCAACCGGGACAGGGGGTCTATGGCTACACCTTC
D: TRBD1
size: many
J: TRBJ1-2
V: TRBV3-1

CDR3: CASSKQGAYGYTF
DNA: TGTGCCAGCAGCAAACAGGGGGCGTATGGCTACACCTTC
D: TRBD1
size: many
J: TRBJ1-2
V: TRBV12-3/TRBV12-4

CDR3: CSVANRGINQPQHF
DNA: TGCAGTGTAGCTAACAGGGGAATCAATCAGCCCCAGCATTTT
D: TRBD1
size: many
J: TRBJ1-5
V: TRBV20-1

CDR3: CASSPVAGSHYGYTF
DNA: TGTGCCAGCAGCCCAGTAGCAGGGTCCCACTATGGCTACACCTTC
D: NA
size: few
J: TRBJ1-2
V: TRBV11-2

CDR3: CASSSAEPGGSGNTIYF
DNA: TGTGCCAGCAGCTCCGCCGAGCCGGGGGGCTCTGGAAACACCATATATTTT
D: NA
size: NA
J: TRBJ1-3
V: TRBV7-9

CDR3: CASTLRGSRGELFF
DNA: TGTGCCAGCACCCTCCGGGGGTCACGCGGGGAGCTGTTTTTT
D: NA
size: many
J: TRBJ2-2
V: TRBV11-2

CDR3: CASSPKHQAGRGETQYF
DNA: TGTGCCAGCAGCCCCAAGCATCAAGCGGGGAGGGGAGAGACCCAGTACTTC
D: TRBD2
size: many
J: TRBJ2-5
V: TRBV7-2

CDR3: CASSARTGRNGNTIYF
DNA: TGTGCCAGCAGTGCCCGGACAGGGCGTAATGGAAACACCATATATTTT
D: TRBD1
size: NA
J: TRBJ1-3
V: TRBV6-1

CDR3: CASSPGLAGASYNEQFF
DNA: TGTGCCAGCAGTCCGGGACTAGCGGGAGCCTCCTACAATGAGCAGTTCTTC
D: TRBD2
size: NA
J: TRBJ2-1
V: TRBV12-3/TRBV12-4

CDR3: CASSVQYEQYF
DNA: TGTGCCAGCAGCGTTCAATACGAGCAGTACTTC
D: NA
size: many
J: TRBJ2-7
V: TRBV28

CDR3: CATSKWPGSAYEQYF
DNA: TGTGCCACCAGCAAGTGGCCCGGGTCGGCCTACGAGCAGTACTTC
D: NA
size: few
J: TRBJ2-7
V: TRBV15

CDR3: CASSSSNRGTEAFF
DNA: TGTGCCAGCAGCTCCTCTAACAGGGGTACTGAAGCTTTCTTT
D: TRBD1
size: few
J: TRBJ1-1
V: TRBV5-8

CDR3: CASSQVPLTGSYEQYF
DNA: TGTGCCAGCAGCCAAGTTCCCCTAACAGGGTCCTACGAGCAGTACTTC
D: NA
size: NA
J: TRBJ2-7
V: TRBV3-1

CDR3: CASSFGGAGKPQHF
DNA: TGTGCCAGCAGTTTTGGGGGCGCCGGGAAGCCCCAGCATTTT
D: NA
size: many
J: TRBJ1-5
V: TRBV27

CDR3: CASSYSSNEQYF
DNA: TGTGCCAGCAGTTACTCGTCGAACGAGCAGTACTTC
D: NA
size: many
J: TRBJ2-7
V: TRBV6-2/TRBV6-3

CDR3: CSAPMNDKQYF
DNA: TGCAGTGCTCCCATGAATGATAAGCAGTACTTC
D: NA
size: many
J: TRBJ2-7
V: TRBV20-1

CDR3: CASSSYSNYNEQFF
DNA: TGTGCCAGCAGCTCCTACAGCAATTACAATGAGCAGTTCTTC
D: NA
size: NA
J: TRBJ2-1
V: TRBV5-8

CDR3: CASSEQGLGGYTF
DNA: TGTGCCAGCAGTGAACAGGGGCTTGGCGGCTACACCTTC
D: NA
size: many
J: TRBJ1-2
V: TRBV6-1

CDR3: CSVVPPGQVNEQFF
DNA: TGCAGCGTTGTGCCCCCGGGACAGGTAAATGAGCAGTTCTTC
D: TRBD1
size: NA
J: TRBJ2-1
V: TRBV29-1

CDR3: CASRTQGQLNTGELFF
DNA: TGTGCCAGTAGGACCCAGGGACAGTTGAACACCGGGGAGCTGTTTTTT
D: TRBD1
size: NA
J: TRBJ2-2
V: TRBV19

CDR3: CASSSPPIDRDQPQHF
DNA: TGCGCCAGCAGCTCCCCTCCGATCGACAGGGATCAGCCCCAGCATTTT
D: TRBD1
size: many
J: TRBJ1-5
V: TRBV5-1

CDR3: CATSRDSPGEGRSDTQYF
DNA: TGTGCCACCAGCAGAGATAGCCCCGGGGAGGGGAGGTCAGATACGCAGTATTTT
D: TRBD2
size: NA
J: TRBJ2-3
V: TRBV15

CDR3: CASSLALAGLLDGELFF
DNA: TGTGCCAGCAGCTTAGCCCTAGCGGGCCTCTTGGACGGGGAGCTGTTTTTT
D: TRBD2
size: few
J: TRBJ2-2
V: TRBV7-8

CDR3: CASSLMTGGQPQHF
DNA: TGTGCCAGCAGCTTGATGACAGGGGGTCAGCCCCAGCATTTT
D: TRBD1
size: NA
J: TRBJ1-5
V: TRBV5-5

CDR3: CASSLGGQPEAFF
DNA: TGCGCCAGCAGCTTGGGGGGGCAGCCAGAAGCTTTCTTT
D: NA
size: NA
J: TRBJ1-1
V: TRBV5-1

CDR3: CASSLPGPAYEQYF
DNA: TGTGCCAGCAGCTTACCGGGACCCGCCTACGAGCAGTACTTC
D: NA
size: many
J: TRBJ2-7
V: TRBV11-2

CDR3: CASSQSWTGGNQPQHF
DNA: TGTGCCAGTAGTCAATCCTGGACAGGGGGCAATCAGCCCCAGCATTTT
D: TRBD1
size: few
J: TRBJ1-5
V: TRBV19

CDR3: CASSFPPGTSPEQYF
DNA: TGTGCCAGCAGCTTCCCTCCCGGGACATCGCCCGAGCAGTACTTC
D: NA
size: many
J: TRBJ2-7
V: TRBV7-2